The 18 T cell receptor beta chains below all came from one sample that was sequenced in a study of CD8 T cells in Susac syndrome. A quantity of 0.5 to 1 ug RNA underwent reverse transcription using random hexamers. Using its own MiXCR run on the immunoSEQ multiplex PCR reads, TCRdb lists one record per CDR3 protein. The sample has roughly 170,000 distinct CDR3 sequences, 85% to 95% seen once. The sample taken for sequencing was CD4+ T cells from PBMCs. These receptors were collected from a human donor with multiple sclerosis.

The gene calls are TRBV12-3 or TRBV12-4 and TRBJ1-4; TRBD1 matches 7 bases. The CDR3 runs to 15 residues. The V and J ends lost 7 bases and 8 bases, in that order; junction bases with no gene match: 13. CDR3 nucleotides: TGTGCCAGCACCGTCGGGGACAGAAGGATAGAAAAACTGTTTTTT. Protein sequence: CASTVGDRRIEKLFF.

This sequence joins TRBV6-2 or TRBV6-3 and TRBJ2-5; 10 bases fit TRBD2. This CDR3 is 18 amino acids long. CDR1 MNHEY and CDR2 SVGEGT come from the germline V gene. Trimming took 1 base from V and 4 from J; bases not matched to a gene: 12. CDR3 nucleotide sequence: TGTGCCAGCAGTTACTACTTTCTAGCGGGGGAAGTTCTAGAGACCCAGTACTTC. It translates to CASSYYFLAGEVLETQYF.

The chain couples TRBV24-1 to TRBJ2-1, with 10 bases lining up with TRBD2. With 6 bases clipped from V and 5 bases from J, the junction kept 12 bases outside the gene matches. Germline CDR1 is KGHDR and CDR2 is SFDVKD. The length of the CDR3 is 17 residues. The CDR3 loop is CATSLGSGRLLDNEQFF. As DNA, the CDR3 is TGTGCCACCAGTTTGGGTAGCGGGAGGCTCTTAGACAATGAGCAGTTCTTC.

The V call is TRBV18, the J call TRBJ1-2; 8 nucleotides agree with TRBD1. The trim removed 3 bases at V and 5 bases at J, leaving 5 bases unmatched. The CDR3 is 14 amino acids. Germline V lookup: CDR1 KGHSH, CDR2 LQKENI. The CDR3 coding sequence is TGTGCCAGCTCACCTCTGGGACAGGCTTATGGCTACACCTTC. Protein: CASSPLGQAYGYTF.

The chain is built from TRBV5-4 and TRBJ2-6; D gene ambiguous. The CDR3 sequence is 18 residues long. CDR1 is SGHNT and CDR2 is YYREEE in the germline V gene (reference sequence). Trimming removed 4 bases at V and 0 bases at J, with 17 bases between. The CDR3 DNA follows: TGTGCCAGCAGCCCGCCCAAAGTAGATCCCTCTGGGGCCAACGTCCTGACTTTC. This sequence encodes CASSPPKVDPSGANVLTF.

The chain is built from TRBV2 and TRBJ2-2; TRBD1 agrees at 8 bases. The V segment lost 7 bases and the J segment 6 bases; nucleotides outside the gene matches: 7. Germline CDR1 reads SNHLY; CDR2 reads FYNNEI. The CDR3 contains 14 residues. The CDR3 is CASMGQVDAGELFF. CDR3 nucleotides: TGTGCCAGCATGGGACAGGTTGATGCCGGGGAGCTGTTTTTT. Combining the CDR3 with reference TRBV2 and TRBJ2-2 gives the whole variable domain EPEVTQTPSHQVTQMGQEVILRCVPISNHLYFYWYRQILGQKVEFLVSFYNNEISEKSEIFDDQFSVERPDGSNFTLKIRSTKLEDSAMYFCASMGQVDAGELFFGEGSRLTVL.

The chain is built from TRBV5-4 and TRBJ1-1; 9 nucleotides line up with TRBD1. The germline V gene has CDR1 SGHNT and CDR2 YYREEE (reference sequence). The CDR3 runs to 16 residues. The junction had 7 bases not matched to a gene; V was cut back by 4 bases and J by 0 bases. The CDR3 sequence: CASSQTGGAVNTEAFF. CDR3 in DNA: TGTGCCAGCAGCCAAACAGGGGGCGCTGTGAACACTGAAGCTTTCTTT.

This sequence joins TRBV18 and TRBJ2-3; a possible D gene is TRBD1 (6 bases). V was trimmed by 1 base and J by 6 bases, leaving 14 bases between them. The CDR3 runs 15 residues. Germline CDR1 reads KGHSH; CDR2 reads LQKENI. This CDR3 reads CASSPRTVALDTQYF. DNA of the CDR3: TGTGCCAGCTCACCACGGACAGTAGCTTTGGATACGCAGTATTTT.

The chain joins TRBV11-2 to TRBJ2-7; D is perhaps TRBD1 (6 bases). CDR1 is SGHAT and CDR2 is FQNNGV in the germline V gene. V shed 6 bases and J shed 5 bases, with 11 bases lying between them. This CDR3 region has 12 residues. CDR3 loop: CASSINRDEQYF. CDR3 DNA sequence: TGTGCCAGCAGTATCAACAGGGACGAGCAGTACTTC.

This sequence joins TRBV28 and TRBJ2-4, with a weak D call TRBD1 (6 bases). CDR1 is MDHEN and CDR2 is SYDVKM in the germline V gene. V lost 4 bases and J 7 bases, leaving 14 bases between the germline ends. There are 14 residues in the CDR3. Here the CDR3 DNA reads TGTGCCAGCAGTTCAGGGGAAAAATTGAACATTCAGTACTTC. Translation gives CASSSGEKLNIQYF.

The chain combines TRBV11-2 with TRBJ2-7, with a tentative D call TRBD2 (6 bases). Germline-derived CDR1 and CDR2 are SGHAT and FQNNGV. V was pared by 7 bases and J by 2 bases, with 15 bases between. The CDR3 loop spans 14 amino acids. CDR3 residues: CASTSNRRAYEQYF. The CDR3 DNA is TGTGCCAGCACCTCTAATAGGAGGGCCTACGAGCAGTACTTC.

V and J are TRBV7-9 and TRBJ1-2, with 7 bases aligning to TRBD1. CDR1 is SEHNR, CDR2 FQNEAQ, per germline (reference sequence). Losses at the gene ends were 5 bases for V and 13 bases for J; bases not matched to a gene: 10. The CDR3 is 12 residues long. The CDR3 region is CASSLDREWFTF. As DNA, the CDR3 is TGTGCCAGCAGCCTCGACAGGGAGTGGTTCACCTTC.

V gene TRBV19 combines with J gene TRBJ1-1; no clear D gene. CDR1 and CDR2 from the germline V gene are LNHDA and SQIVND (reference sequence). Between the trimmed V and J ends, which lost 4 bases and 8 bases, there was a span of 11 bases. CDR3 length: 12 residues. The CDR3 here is CASSRTELEAFF. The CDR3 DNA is TGTGCCAGTAGTAGGACGGAATTGGAAGCTTTCTTT.

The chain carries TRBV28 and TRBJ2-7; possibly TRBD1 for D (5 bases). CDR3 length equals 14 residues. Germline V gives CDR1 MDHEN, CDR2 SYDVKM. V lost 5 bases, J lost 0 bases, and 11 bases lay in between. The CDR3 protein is CASSMDTRSYEQYF. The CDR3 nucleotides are TGTGCCAGCAGTATGGACACACGCTCCTACGAGCAGTACTTC.

CDR3 loop: CASSPLSTGTSGIEQYF. The CDR3 nucleotides are TGTGCCAGCTCACCACTCTCAACCGGGACTAGCGGGATCGAGCAGTACTTC. The V call is TRBV18, the J call TRBJ2-7; the match to TRBD2 covers 13 bases. This CDR3 is built from 17 residues. Losses at the gene ends were 1 base for V and 6 bases for J; bases not matched to a gene: 9. Germline CDR1 is KGHSH and CDR2 is LQKENI.

CDR3 DNA: TGTGCCAGCAGCTACGACAGTCGAGATACGCAGTATTTT. This gives the protein CASSYDSRDTQYF. The chain uses TRBV7-2 and TRBJ2-3; TRBD1 is a possible D gene (5 bases). Germline assignment: CDR1 SGHTA and CDR2 FQGNSA. V was cut by 4 bases and J by 5 bases, with 10 bases left in between. CDR3 size: 13 residues.

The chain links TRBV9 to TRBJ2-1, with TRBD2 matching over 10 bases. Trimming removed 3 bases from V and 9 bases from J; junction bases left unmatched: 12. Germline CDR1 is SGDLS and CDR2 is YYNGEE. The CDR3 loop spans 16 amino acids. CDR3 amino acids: CASSAPTSGKAGEQFF. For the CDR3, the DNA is TGTGCCAGCAGCGCCCCTACTAGCGGGAAGGCGGGTGAGCAGTTCTTC.

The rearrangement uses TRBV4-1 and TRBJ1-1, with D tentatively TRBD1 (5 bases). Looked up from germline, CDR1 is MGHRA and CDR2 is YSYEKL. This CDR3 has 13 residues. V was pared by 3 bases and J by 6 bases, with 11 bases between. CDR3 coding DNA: TGCGCCAGCAGCCACGGGGGATTCGCTGAAGCTTTCTTT. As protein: CASSHGGFAEAFF.